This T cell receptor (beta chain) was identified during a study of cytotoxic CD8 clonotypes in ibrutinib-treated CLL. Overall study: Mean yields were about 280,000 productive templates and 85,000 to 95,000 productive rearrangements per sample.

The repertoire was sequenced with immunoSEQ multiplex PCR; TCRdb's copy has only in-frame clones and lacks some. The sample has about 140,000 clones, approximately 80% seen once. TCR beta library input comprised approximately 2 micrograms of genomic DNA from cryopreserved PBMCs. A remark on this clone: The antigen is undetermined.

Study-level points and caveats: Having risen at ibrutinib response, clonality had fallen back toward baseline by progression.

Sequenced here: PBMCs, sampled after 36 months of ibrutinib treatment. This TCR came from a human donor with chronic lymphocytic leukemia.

CDR3 nucleotide sequence: TGCGCCTACAGGGAAGCAGATACGCAGTATTTT. It translates to CAYREADTQYF. J is TRBJ2-3 and V is TRBV5-1, with D possibly matching TRBD1 (6 bases). V shed 10 bases and J shed 4 bases, with 10 bases lying between them. The CDR3 is 11 amino acids. The germline CDR1 and CDR2 sequences are SGHRS and YFSETQ.